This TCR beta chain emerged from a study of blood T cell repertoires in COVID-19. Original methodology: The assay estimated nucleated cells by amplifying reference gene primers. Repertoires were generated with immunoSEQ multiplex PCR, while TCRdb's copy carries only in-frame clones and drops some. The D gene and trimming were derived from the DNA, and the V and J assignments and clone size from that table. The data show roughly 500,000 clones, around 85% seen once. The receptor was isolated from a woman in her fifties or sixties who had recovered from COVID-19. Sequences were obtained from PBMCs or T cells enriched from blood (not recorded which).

The CDR3 loop is CATSDPTRGGGQFF. The CDR3 coding sequence is TGTGCCACCAGTGACCCAACCAGGGGTGGAGGGCAGTTCTTC. J is TRBJ2-1 and V is TRBV24-1; D might be TRBD1 (6 bases). There are 14 residues in the CDR3. CDR1 is KGHDR, CDR2 SFDVKD, per germline. The V end lost 4 bases, the J end lost 12 bases, and 18 bases lay between the germline ends.